The rows below give T cell receptor beta chains drawn from one sample of a study of blood T cell repertoires in COVID-19. Only in-frame clones appear in the TCRdb table, and some are missing; sequencing was by immunoSEQ multiplex PCR. The sample lists approximately 200,000 clones, roughly 83% occurring once. The specimen was PBMCs or T cells enriched from blood (not recorded which). These receptors were obtained from a young woman who had recovered from COVID-19. CDR3s leave out the opening cysteine and the closing phenylalanine or tryptophan.

j_gene	v_gene	CDR3aa
TRBJ1-6	TRBV27	ASSLSFVNSPLH
TRBJ2-7	TRBV7-9	ASSLEGTTSEQY
TRBJ1-4	TRBV7-9	AKRLTGTPEKLF
TRBJ2-1	TRBV29-1	SARGQGAYNEQF
TRBJ2-1	TRBV5-1	ASSDRVLQGEQF
TRBJ2-1	TRBV29-1	SVRGGAGDEQF
TRBJ2-1	TRBV19	ASTHRGTGSYNEQF
TRBJ2-3	TRBV28	ASLAGRTDTQY
TRBJ1-1	TRBV30	AWSVVGRSTEAF
TRBJ2-1	TRBV9	ASSVGGRGNEQF
TRBJ1-1	TRBV28	ASIPAGRDTEAF
TRBJ2-7	TRBV4-2	ASSQALTIAGSAYEQY
TRBJ2-1	TRBV5-4	ASSWGDLHNEQF
TRBJ2-1	TRBV9	ASSGSGLAGVGDEQF
TRBJ2-1	TRBV5-4	ASSAGHPSYNEQF
TRBJ2-7	TRBV27	ASRLNGQGAAYEQY
TRBJ1-5	TRBV6-5	ASRINRDSNQPQH
TRBJ2-1	TRBV11-2	ASSPHSGSLDNEQF
TRBJ2-2	TRBV4-1	ASSETGTANTGELF
TRBJ1-2	TRBV28	ASMESPKSNYGYT
TRBJ2-7	TRBV28	ASSYLEQGARYEQY
TRBJ2-1	TRBV5-6	ASSFIRTSGSGNEQF
TRBJ2-1	TRBV5-4	ASAQGGGFHYNEQF
TRBJ2-1	TRBV7-9	ASSRKWRERDGNEQF
TRBJ2-1	TRBV12-5	ASGTGLENNEQF
TRBJ1-3	TRBV6-6	ASGGGGRFSGNTIY
TRBJ2-7	TRBV28	ASSSDWATYEQY
TRBJ1-5	TRBV11-2	ASSLDLTQPQH
TRBJ2-5	TRBV4-2	ASSLSGRAEETQY
TRBJ1-5	TRBV3-1/TRBV3-2	ASSQSPNQPQH
TRBJ2-7	TRBV29-1	SVVAAGDPGQY
TRBJ2-2	TRBV2	ASNRGLADTGELF
TRBJ2-1	TRBV27	ASSLGTSGINEQF
TRBJ2-7	TRBV18	ASSPAGGPYEQY
TRBJ2-1	TRBV19	ASKPASGKISYNEQF
TRBJ2-3	TRBV9	ASSGPRDRVTDTQY
TRBJ1-5	TRBV12-3/TRBV12-4	ASSIGQSQH
TRBJ1-2	TRBV27	ASSSYRDRVSPT
TRBJ2-7	TRBV2	ASSRPLSTYEQY
TRBJ1-1	TRBV29-1	SAAGDRGRAF
TRBJ1-1	TRBV3-1/TRBV3-2	ASSQDEGNTEAF
TRBJ1-5	TRBV9	ASSVAAGDQPQH
TRBJ2-1	TRBV7-2	ASSLGGQGALNEQF
TRBJ2-5	TRBV5-6	ASSPSRYQETQY
TRBJ1-1	TRBV5-6	ASSSKTGANTEAF
TRBJ1-1	TRBV19	ATRGNTEAF
TRBJ1-4	TRBV24-1	ATSPGTALATNEKLF
TRBJ2-7	TRBV30	AWTGGYEQY
TRBJ1-1	TRBV6-4	ASSDFKAGRGHLEAF
TRBJ1-1	TRBV2	ASGDPRGTSTEAF
TRBJ2-1	TRBV29-1	SVALGGADEQF
TRBJ1-6	TRBV6-5	ASSRGPSNSPLH
TRBJ1-1	TRBV5-8	ASSFRFFGGNTEAF